The sequence of this T cell receptor (beta chain) was determined in a study of Ad26.COV2.S vaccination and SARS-CoV-2 variants. Study-level information: Ad26.COV2.S shots went into the muscle once or twice, 56 days apart. Study findings and constraints: Analyses of TCR breadth and depth may have underestimated total T cell responses. Non-spike TCR breadth did not differ much between vaccine and placebo recipients.

Concerning this clone: What it binds is unknown.

TCRdb's copy holds only in-frame clones and misses some; the assay was immunoSEQ multiplex PCR. The table has 450,000 to 550,000 clones, roughly nine tenths seen once. V lost 6 bases, J lost 1 base, and 12 bases lay in between. This CDR3 comprises 14 residues. CDR1 and CDR2 from the germline V gene are MNHEY and SVGAGI. The sample's treatment: about 20 received Ad26.COV2.S at low or high dose, single or two shots; several received placebo; per-sample allocation not given. Day 63 following the first vaccine or placebo injection was when the samples were taken. The chain carries TRBV6-5 and TRBJ1-1; D gene ambiguous. This TCR was sampled from a person between 18 and 65 years old who received the Ad26.COV2.S COVID-19 vaccine or a placebo. This specimen consisted of peripheral blood, obtained in a trial of Ad26.COV2.S vaccine versus placebo. The CDR3 spells CASRRGSENTEAFF. The CDR3 DNA is TGTGCCAGCAGAAGAGGGTCGGAGAACACTGAAGCTTTCTTT.